This T cell receptor beta chain originates from a study of cytomegalovirus exposure and HLA in healthy donors. On the study more broadly: According to later analysis, the same platform produced the roughly 130 validation and about 630 first-cohort repertoires.

As to this clone: Its antigen is not known.

The germline V and J ends were trimmed by 6 bases and 5 bases, with 20 bases remaining between them. This CDR3 has 16 amino acids. Germline CDR1 reads SNHLY; CDR2 reads FYNNEI. Sequencing used immunoSEQ multiplex PCR; TCRdb keeps in-frame clones, though not all of them. Of around 100,000 clones listed, roughly 85% are singletons. General study findings and limits: For most TCR sequences rarity was the rule, although some public TCRs occurred in many donors. CMV antigen specificity of three CMV-associated chains was confirmed in vitro. That first-cohort TCR clusters tended to co-occur in the 100 to 150 validation repertoires was found in a later analysis.

This TCR came from a man aged 18 to 30 in good health and CMV-seropositive. The chain is built from TRBV2 and TRBJ2-1; D is undetermined. Sequenced input: PBMCs. CDR3 region: CASSLSPEKRNNEQFF. As DNA, the CDR3 is TGTGCCAGCAGCCTATCCCCCGAAAAGAGAAACAATGAGCAGTTCTTC.